Below, 8 T cell receptor beta chains from the same sample are listed, as sequenced in a study of OX40 agonist ivuxolimab in advanced cancers. Clones were sequenced by immunoSEQ multiplex PCR, and TCRdb holds only the in-frame ones, with some missing. The sample has 15,000 to 25,000 clones; approximately 91% are singletons. Here the sequenced sample was CD4+ or CD8+ T cells sorted from blood, taken in a trial of the OX40 agonist ivuxolimab. All receptors derive from an adult with an advanced solid tumor such as melanoma, head and neck, liver or kidney cancer.

The chain recombines TRBV15 with TRBJ2-1; D might be TRBD2 (5 bases). The V end lost 4 bases, the J end lost 0 bases, and 16 bases lay between the germline ends. Germline V gene sequence: CDR1 LNHNV, CDR2 YYDKDF (reference sequence). CDR3 length: 17 residues. In nucleotides, the CDR3 is TGTGCCACCAGCACCCGCGGACTCGACTTCTCCTACAATGAGCAGTTCTTC. This gives the protein CATSTRGLDFSYNEQFF.

The chain employs TRBV29-1 and TRBJ2-2; D is possibly TRBD2 (6 bases). The CDR3 is 12 amino acids. Germline V CDR1 and CDR2: SQVTM, ANQGSEA. Trimming removed 8 bases from V and 5 bases from J, with 12 bases in between. CDR3 DNA: TGCAGCATCCCGGCGGGGACCGGGGAGCTGTTTTTT. Protein sequence: CSIPAGTGELFF.

The CDR3 loop is CASSQGGINEKLFF. In nucleotides, the CDR3 is TGCGCCAGCAGCCAAGGAGGCATTAATGAAAAACTGTTTTTT. The rearrangement links TRBV4-1 to TRBJ1-4; no clear D gene. The V gene's germline CDR1 is MGHRA and CDR2 YSYEKL. The length of the CDR3 is 14 residues. Trimming took off 1 base at V and 4 bases at J, with 7 bases between the two ends.

This rearrangement joins TRBV7-9 to TRBJ2-7; 13 bases are a match to TRBD2. The CDR3 has 15 amino acids. The trim removed 5 bases at V and 5 bases at J, leaving 6 bases unmatched. Germline V gene sequence: CDR1 SEHNR, CDR2 FQNEAQ (reference sequence). The DNA for the CDR3 is TGTGCCAGCAGCCTTGGACTAGCGGGAGCCCACGAGCAGTACTTC. Translating gives CASSLGLAGAHEQYF. Drawing the rest from reference TRBV7-9 and TRBJ2-7, the complete variable domain is DTGVSQNPRHKITKRGQNVTFRCDPISEHNRLYWYRQTLGQGPEFLTYFQNEAQLEKSRLLSDRFSAERPKGSFSTLEIQRTEQGDSAMYLCASSLGLAGAHEQYFGPGTRLTVT.

Written as DNA, the CDR3 is TGTGCCAGCAGTTTATTTGTGGGCCAAGAGACCCAGTACTTC. The encoded protein is CASSLFVGQETQYF. This rearrangement joins TRBV27 to TRBJ2-5; no definite D call. Per the germline V gene, CDR1 is MNHEY and CDR2 is SMNVEV (reference sequence). The CDR3 extends over 14 amino acids. V lost 1 base, J lost 1 base, and 7 bases lay in between.

This sequence joins TRBV28 and TRBJ2-7; 8 nucleotides agree with TRBD2. Per the germline V gene, CDR1 is MDHEN and CDR2 is SYDVKM. V shed 2 bases, J shed 3 bases, and the junction held 3 bases outside the gene matches. This CDR3 is built from 14 residues. The chain's CDR3 is CASSLLGTSYEQYF. DNA of the CDR3: TGTGCCAGCAGTTTACTCGGGACTAGCTACGAGCAGTACTTC.

The chain couples TRBV27 to TRBJ1-5, with 7 positions matching TRBD1. Germline V gene lookup returns CDR1 MNHEY and CDR2 SMNVEV (reference sequence). This CDR3 contains 15 residues. J lost 6 bases, V lost 0 bases, and 5 bases had no gene match. CDR3 sequence reads: CASSLSGGAGQPQHF. As DNA, the CDR3 is TGTGCCAGCAGTTTATCAGGGGGCGCAGGTCAGCCCCAGCATTTT.

This chain joins TRBV28 and TRBJ1-5; D is undetermined. V shed 6 bases and J shed 0 bases, with 12 bases lying between them. The germline V gene encodes CDR1 MDHEN and CDR2 SYDVKM. The CDR3 is 15 amino acids. The CDR3 here is CASSFPTYSNQPQHF. DNA for the CDR3: TGTGCCAGCAGCTTCCCGACATATAGCAATCAGCCCCAGCATTTT.